The 6 T cell receptor beta chains below all came from one sample that was sequenced in a study of T cells in Graves' hyperthyroidism and ophthalmopathy. RNA transcripts provided the source from which TCR beta CDR3 regions were amplified. First-round RT-PCR targeting the TCR CDR3 was performed with the HTBI primer set. TCRdb fed the multiplex PCR reads into MiXCR, producing one record per CDR3 protein. The repertoire has 500,000 or so distinct CDR3 sequences, roughly 17% of them found once; the top ten carry 15% to 20%. The source material was blood. All receptors derive from a woman under 30 with Graves' ophthalmopathy.

This clonotype was seen many times. This chain connects TRBV2 to TRBJ2-7, with D possibly being TRBD2 (6 bases). The germline V gene has CDR1 SNHLY and CDR2 FYNNEI. The CDR3 sequence is 13 residues long. V was pared by 6 bases and J by 2 bases, with 11 bases between. This chain's CDR3 is CASSWDLTYEQYF. The DNA of the CDR3 is TGTGCCAGCAGCTGGGACTTGACCTACGAGCAGTACTTC.

The V and J genes are TRBV15 and TRBJ2-5, with unresolved D. V was shortened by 8 bases and J by 0 bases, with 7 bases between the two germline ends. CDR1 is LNHNV and CDR2 is YYDKDF in the germline V gene (reference sequence). This CDR3 spans 12 amino acids. The CDR3 here is CATSPDQETQYF. The CDR3 nucleotides read TGTGCCACCTCGCCAGACCAAGAGACCCAGTACTTC.

This clonotype showed up many times. The chain employs TRBV28 and TRBJ2-3, with 16 bases matching TRBD2. This CDR3 spans 19 amino acids. J gave up 4 bases and V 5 bases, and 12 bases lay outside the gene matches. Per the germline V gene, CDR1 is MDHEN and CDR2 is SYDVKM. CDR3 loop: CASSTRRGLAGGPADTQYF. As DNA, the CDR3 is TGTGCCAGCAGTACGCGCCGGGGACTAGCGGGAGGGCCGGCAGATACGCAGTATTTT.

This clonotype came up many times. The chain carries TRBV7-2 and TRBJ2-7, with TRBD2 matching 9 bases. The length of the CDR3 is 15 residues. CDR1 and CDR2 from the germline V gene are SGHTA and FQGNSA. J gave up 2 bases and V 3 bases, and 5 bases lay outside the gene matches. This CDR3 is CASSLRSGGTYEQYF. CDR3 nucleotide sequence: TGTGCCAGCAGCTTGCGAAGCGGGGGGACCTACGAGCAGTACTTC.

In its sample, this clonotype was seen many times. The J gene is TRBJ2-7, the V gene TRBV28; no definite D call. The CDR3 sequence is 13 residues long. Germline-derived CDR1 and CDR2 are MDHEN and SYDVKM. V lost 4 bases to trimming and J lost 0 bases, with 7 bases between them. In nucleotides, the CDR3 is TGTGCCAGCAGTTCCCCCCCCTCCTACGAGCAGTACTTC. Translating it yields CASSSPPSYEQYF.

The chain carries TRBV30 and TRBJ1-1; D gene uncertain. Germline CDR1 and CDR2: GTSNPN and SVGIG (reference sequence). This CDR3 has 14 amino acids. Trimming shortened V by 4 bases and J by 1 base, and 13 bases separated the two germline ends. The DNA of the CDR3 is TGTGCCTGGAATGGATTTCTAGGGAACACTGAAGCTTTCTTT. Its translation is CAWNGFLGNTEAFF.